These 10 T cell receptor beta chains originate from one sample sequenced in a study of PD-1 blockade in classical Hodgkin lymphoma. Each patient relapsed following autologous stem cell transplantation, and prior brentuximab vedotin exposure differed. The method was immunoSEQ multiplex PCR; TCRdb's version includes in-frame clones alone and lacks a portion of them. The repertoire has about 150,000 clones, around four fifths of them found once; the top ten carry 9.2%. The specimen comprised peripheral blood mononuclear cells (PBMCs), sampled before the second cycle of nivolumab. Receptor source: a human donor with classical Hodgkin lymphoma.

This clone was observed a single time. The V gene is TRBV29-1, the J gene TRBJ2-3, with D tentatively TRBD1 (6 bases). The CDR3 covers 14 residues. Trimming took 6 bases from V and 3 from J, leaving 16 bases between them. Germline assignment: CDR1 SQVTM and CDR2 ANQGSEA. In DNA form, the CDR3 reads TGCAGCGTCGACCACCCACAGGGTACAGATACGCAGTATTTT. Translation gives CSVDHPQGTDTQYF.

V usage is TRBV7-2 and J usage is TRBJ2-7; TRBD2 might be the D (6 bases). Per the germline V gene, CDR1 is SGHTA and CDR2 is FQGNSA. CDR3 length: 13 amino acids. V dropped 4 bases and J dropped 12 bases, with 19 bases sitting between them. CDR3 residues: CASSSNAGRGGYF. The DNA for the CDR3 is TGTGCCAGCAGCTCAAATGCGGGAAGGGGAGGGTACTTC.

The chain joins TRBV30 to TRBJ2-1; TRBD1 or TRBD2 may be the D gene (5 bases each). Germline assignment: CDR1 GTSNPN and CDR2 SVGIG (reference sequence). The CDR3 totals 15 residues. The ends were cut back, 3 bases at V and 0 bases at J, with 12 bases in the middle. The DNA for the CDR3 is TGTGCCTGGAGCCCGCCAGGGACCTCCTACAATGAGCAGTTCTTC. Its protein is CAWSPPGTSYNEQFF.

The J gene is TRBJ2-3, the V gene TRBV9, with TRBD1 identical over 9 bases. J was trimmed by 8 bases and V by 2 bases; bases with no gene match: 9. Per germline, CDR1 SGDLS and CDR2 YYNGEE. The CDR3 is made up of 15 amino acids. The CDR3 here is CASSVGQGLSGTQYF. CDR3 DNA: TGTGCCAGCAGCGTGGGACAGGGATTGTCGGGTACGCAGTATTTT.

A word on this clone: The germline gene is not matched at one end of the junction; a read error may be the cause. The V call is TRBV7-7, the J call TRBJ1-2, with a possible D match to TRBD1 (5 bases). The CDR3 totals 15 residues. Germline V lookup: CDR1 SSHAT, CDR2 FNYEAQ (reference sequence). CDR3 coding DNA: TGTGCTAGCAGCCCCCCAGAACAGGTTTTCTATGGCTACACCTTC. Translated, it gives CASSPPEQVFYGYTF.

This chain joins TRBV10-3 and TRBJ2-5; unclear D gene. V was pared by 0 bases and J by 5 bases, with 7 bases between. CDR3 length equals 13 residues. Germline CDR1 is ENHRY and CDR2 is SYGVKD. The CDR3 spells CAISESMGETQYF. DNA for the CDR3: TGTGCCATCAGTGAGTCTATGGGGGAGACCCAGTACTTC.

On this clone itself: At one boundary the junction diverges from the germline segment, which might be a read error. V gene TRBV5-1 combines with J gene TRBJ2-5, with D possibly called TRBD1 or TRBD2 (5 bases each). This CDR3 region has 15 residues. Germline CDR1 and CDR2: SGHRS and YFSETQ. The CDR3 region has the DNA TGCGCCAGCCGCTTGTGGGGGAACGCTCCCGAGACCCAGTACTTC. It translates to CASRLWGNAPETQYF.

This chain joins TRBV30 and TRBJ2-3, with TRBD2 matching 8 bases. With V trimmed by 1 base and J by 0 bases, 3 bases remained unmatched. CDR3 length: 15 amino acids. The V gene's germline CDR1 is GTSNPN and CDR2 SVGIG (reference sequence). Here the CDR3 reads CAWSAASGSTDTQYF. In DNA, the CDR3 is TGTGCCTGGAGTGCGGCTAGCGGGAGCACAGATACGCAGTATTTT.

V is TRBV28 and J is TRBJ2-7, with D possibly matching TRBD1 (6 bases). The V end lost 2 bases, the J end lost 7 bases, and 12 bases lay between the germline ends. This CDR3 spans 13 amino acids. In germline, CDR1 is MDHEN, CDR2 SYDVKM. CDR3 protein: CASSLMGAGEQYF. CDR3 DNA sequence: TGTGCCAGCAGTTTAATGGGGGCAGGGGAGCAGTACTTC.

The J gene is TRBJ1-1, the V gene TRBV10-2; D gene ambiguous. CDR1 WSHSY and CDR2 SAAADI come from the germline V gene. Between the trimmed V and J ends, which lost 2 bases and 1 base, there was a span of 2 bases. The length of the CDR3 is 12 residues. In DNA form, the CDR3 reads TGCGCCAGCAGTGAGGGGAACACTGAAGCTTTCTTT. This sequence encodes CASSEGNTEAFF.